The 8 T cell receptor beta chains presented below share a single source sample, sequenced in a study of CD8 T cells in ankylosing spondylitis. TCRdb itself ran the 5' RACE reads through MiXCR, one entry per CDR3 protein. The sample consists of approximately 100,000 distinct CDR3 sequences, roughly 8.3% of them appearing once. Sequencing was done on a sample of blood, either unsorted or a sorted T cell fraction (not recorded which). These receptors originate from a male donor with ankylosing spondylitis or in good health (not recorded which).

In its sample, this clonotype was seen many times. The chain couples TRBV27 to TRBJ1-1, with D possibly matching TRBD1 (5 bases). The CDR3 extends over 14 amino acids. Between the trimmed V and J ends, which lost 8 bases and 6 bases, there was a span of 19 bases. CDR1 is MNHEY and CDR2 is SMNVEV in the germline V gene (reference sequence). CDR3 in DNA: TGTGCCAGCGTAATCCGGACCGGGGGGGCTGAAGCTTTCTTT. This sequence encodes CASVIRTGGAEAFF.

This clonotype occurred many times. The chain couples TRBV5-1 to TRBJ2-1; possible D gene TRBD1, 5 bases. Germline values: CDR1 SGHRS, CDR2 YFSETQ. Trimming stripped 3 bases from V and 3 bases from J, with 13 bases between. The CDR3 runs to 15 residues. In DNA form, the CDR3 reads TGCGCCAGCAGCTCGGACATTTCTCTCTACAATGAGCAGTTCTTC. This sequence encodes CASSSDISLYNEQFF.

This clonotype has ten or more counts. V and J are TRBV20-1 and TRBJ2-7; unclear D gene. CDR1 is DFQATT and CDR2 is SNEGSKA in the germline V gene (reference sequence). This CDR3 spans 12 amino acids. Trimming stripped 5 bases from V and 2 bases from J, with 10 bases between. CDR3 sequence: CSARTDTYEQYF. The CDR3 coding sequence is TGCAGTGCTCGGACCGATACCTACGAGCAGTACTTC.

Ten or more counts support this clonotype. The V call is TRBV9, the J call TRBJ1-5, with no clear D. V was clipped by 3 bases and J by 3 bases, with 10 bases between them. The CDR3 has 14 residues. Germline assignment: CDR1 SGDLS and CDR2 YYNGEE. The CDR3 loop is CASSGEESNQPQHF. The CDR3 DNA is TGTGCCAGCAGCGGGGAGGAATCCAATCAGCCCCAGCATTTT.

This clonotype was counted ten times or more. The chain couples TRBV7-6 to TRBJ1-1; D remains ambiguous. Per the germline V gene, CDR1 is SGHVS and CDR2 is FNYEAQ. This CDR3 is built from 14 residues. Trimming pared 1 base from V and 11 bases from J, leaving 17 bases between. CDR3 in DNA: TGTGCCAGCAGCTTAGAGGCTGCAGGACCTCGGGCTTTCTTT. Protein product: CASSLEAAGPRAFF.

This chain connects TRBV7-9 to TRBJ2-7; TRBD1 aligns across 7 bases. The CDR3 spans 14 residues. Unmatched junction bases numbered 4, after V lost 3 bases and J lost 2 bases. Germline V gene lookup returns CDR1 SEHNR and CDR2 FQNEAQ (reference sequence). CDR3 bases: TGTGCCAGCAGCTTCCCGGGACAGCCCTACGAGCAGTACTTC. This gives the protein CASSFPGQPYEQYF.

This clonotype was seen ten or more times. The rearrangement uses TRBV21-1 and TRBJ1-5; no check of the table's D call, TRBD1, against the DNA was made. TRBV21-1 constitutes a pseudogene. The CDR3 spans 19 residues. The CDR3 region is CASILRGTGTYYSNQPQHF. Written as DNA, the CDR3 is TGTGCCAGCATCTTGAGGGGGACAGGGACCTACTATAGCAATCAGCCCCAGCATTTT.

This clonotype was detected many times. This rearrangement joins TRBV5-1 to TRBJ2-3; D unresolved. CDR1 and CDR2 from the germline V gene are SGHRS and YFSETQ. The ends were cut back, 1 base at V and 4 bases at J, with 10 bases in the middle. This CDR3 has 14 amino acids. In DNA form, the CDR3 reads TGCGCCAGCAGCTTGAGCAGGTGGCCAGATACGCAGTATTTT. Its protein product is CASSLSRWPDTQYF.